This T cell receptor beta chain was identified in a study of blood T cell repertoires in COVID-19. Study as a whole: T cells, B-cell-depleted T cells, or PBMCs supplied cDNA or gDNA.

With V trimmed by 6 bases and J by 8 bases, 13 bases remained unmatched. The CDR3 covers 15 residues. Germline V gene data show CDR1 as SGHNT and CDR2 as YYREEE (reference sequence). Only in-frame clones appear in the TCRdb table, and some are missing; sequencing was by immunoSEQ multiplex PCR. The data show about 36,000 clones, with over 60% seen just once and 2% held by the top ten. The chain uses TRBV5-4 and TRBJ2-3; 9 bases line up with TRBD2. The sequence came from a man between 60 and 75 years old with active COVID-19. Input material: peripheral blood. CDR3 sequence: CASTQVASGEGTQYF. Written as DNA, the CDR3 is TGTGCCAGCACCCAGGTGGCTAGCGGGGAAGGTACGCAGTATTTT.